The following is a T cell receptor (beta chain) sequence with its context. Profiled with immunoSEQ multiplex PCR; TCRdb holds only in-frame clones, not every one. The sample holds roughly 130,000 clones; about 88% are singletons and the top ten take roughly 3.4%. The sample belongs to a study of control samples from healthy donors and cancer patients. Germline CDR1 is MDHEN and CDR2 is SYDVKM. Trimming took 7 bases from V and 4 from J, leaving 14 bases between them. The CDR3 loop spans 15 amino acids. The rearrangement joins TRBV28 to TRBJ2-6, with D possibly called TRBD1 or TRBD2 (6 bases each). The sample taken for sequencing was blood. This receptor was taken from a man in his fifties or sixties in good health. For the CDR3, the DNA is TGTGCCAGCAATAGGGGGGCGTACGGGGCCAACGTCCTGACTTTC. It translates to CASNRGAYGANVLTF.